Each of the 5 T cell receptor beta chains below was sequenced from the same sample in a study of cytomegalovirus exposure and HLA in healthy donors. A multiplex PCR was run with 60 Vbeta primers and 13 Jbeta primers. Libraries were prepared by immunoSEQ multiplex PCR; TCRdb keeps only in-frame clonotypes and omits some of them. Of some 100,000 clones listed, around three quarters are singletons. Sequenced material: PBMCs. Receptors originate from a male donor in good health and CMV-seropositive.

This clone showed up just a few times. The V gene is TRBV6-1, the J gene TRBJ1-2, with 9 bases aligning to TRBD1. This CDR3 spans 16 amino acids. Trimming cost V 2 bases and J 2 bases; bases outside gene matches: 6. CDR1 is MNHNS, CDR2 SASEGT, per germline. The CDR3 DNA follows: TGTGCCAGCAGTGAACTAAGACAGGGGGTAAACTATGGCTACACCTTC. Amino acid sequence: CASSELRQGVNYGYTF.

The V call is TRBV6-6, the J call TRBJ1-3; TRBD1 matches at 7 bases. The CDR3 covers 14 residues. Germline V gene lookup returns CDR1 MNHNY and CDR2 SVGAGI (reference sequence). The V and J ends lost 5 bases and 1 base, in that order; junction bases with no gene match: 2. This CDR3 reads CASSPGGSGNTIYF. DNA of the CDR3: TGTGCCAGCAGTCCAGGGGGTTCTGGAAACACCATATATTTT.

This rearrangement joins TRBV5-1 to TRBJ1-1; D perhaps matches TRBD1 (6 bases). V was clipped by 0 bases and J by 6 bases, with 12 bases between them. Looked up from germline, CDR1 is SGHRS and CDR2 is YFSETQ. CDR3 size: 14 residues. The CDR3 spells CASSLAQGFPEAFF. CDR3 nucleotide sequence: TGCGCCAGCAGCTTGGCACAGGGCTTCCCTGAAGCTTTCTTT.

The genes are TRBV30 and TRBJ1-1; D possibly corresponds to TRBD1 (6 bases). V was pared by 8 bases and J by 1 base, with 11 bases between. CDR1 and CDR2 (germline): GTSNPN, SVGIG (reference sequence). The length of the CDR3 is 12 residues. The CDR3 protein is CAADRTNTEAFF. In nucleotides, the CDR3 is TGTGCCGCCGACAGGACGAACACTGAAGCTTTCTTT.

On this clone: Different DNA sequences within this sample yield the same CDR3. The rearrangement links TRBV5-1 to TRBJ2-3; 9 bases line up with TRBD1. Germline CDR1 is SGHRS and CDR2 is YFSETQ. The CDR3 runs to 14 residues. The J segment lost 3 bases and the V segment lost 4 bases, leaving 3 bases of the junction unmatched. The DNA for the CDR3 is TGCGCCAGCAGCCCAGGACAGGGGACAGATACGCAGTATTTT. Protein: CASSPGQGTDTQYF.